The T cell receptor beta chain described here comes from a study of T-cell memory formation after mild COVID-19. Overall study findings and caveats: Whereas later expanders leaned CD4+, clones contracting day 15 to 85 showed a balanced CD4/CD8 makeup. Confirmation of SARS-CoV-2 specificity was lacking for second-wave clones peaking day 37. Detection of some responders pre-infection suggested pre-existing cross-reactive memory T cells participated.

The CDR3 is made up of 14 amino acids. Germline CDR1 reads SGHDT; CDR2 reads YYEEEE. The V and J ends lost 3 bases and 4 bases respectively, with 13 bases between them. The authors produced TCR alpha and TCR beta cDNA libraries with sample barcodes and UMIs by 5'RACE using constant-segment primers. MiXCR was run by TCRdb on the 5' RACE reads, yielding one entry per CDR3 protein. Of around 90,000 distinct CDR3 sequences detected, approximately 13% appear once; the ten largest clones hold around a quarter. Concerning this clonotype itself: The antigen is undetermined.

The source is an adult woman who had mild COVID-19 (a few samples of this study predate the infection). Cell type and time point are not known. The sample was PBMCs or a T cell subset sorted from them (not recorded which). This chain connects TRBV5-6 to TRBJ1-2; possible D gene TRBD1, 5 bases. CDR3 sequence: CASSSEQAPYGYTF. DNA of the CDR3: TGTGCCAGCAGCTCCGAACAGGCCCCCTATGGCTACACCTTC.